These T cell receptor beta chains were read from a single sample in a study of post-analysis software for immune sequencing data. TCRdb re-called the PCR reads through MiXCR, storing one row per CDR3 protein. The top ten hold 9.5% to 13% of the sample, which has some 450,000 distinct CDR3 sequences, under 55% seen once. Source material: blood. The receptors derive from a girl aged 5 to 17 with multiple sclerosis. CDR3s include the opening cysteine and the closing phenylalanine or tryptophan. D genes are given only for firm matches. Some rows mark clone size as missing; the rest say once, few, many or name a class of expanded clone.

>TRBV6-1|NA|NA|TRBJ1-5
TGTGCCAGCAGTGAAGTCTGGAGAGCTAGCAATCAGCCCCAGCATTTT
CASSEVWRASNQPQHF
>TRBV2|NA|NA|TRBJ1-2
TGTGCCAGCAGTACCCATGGGGAGTACGGCTACACCTTC
CASSTHGEYGYTF
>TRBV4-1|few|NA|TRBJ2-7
TGCGCCAGCAGCCAAGTAGCAGGGACCTGCGAGCAGTACTTC
CASSQVAGTCEQYF
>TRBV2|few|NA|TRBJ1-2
TGTGCCAGCAGTGTTGGCAGGGTGAATGGCTACACCTTC
CASSVGRVNGYTF
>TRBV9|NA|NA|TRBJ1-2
TGTGCCAGCAGCGTATCCAGGGATAGGGACTATGGCTACACCTTC
CASSVSRDRDYGYTF
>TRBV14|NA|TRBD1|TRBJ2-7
TGTGCCAGCAGCCAAAGACAGGGCTCATCGGGAGAGCAGTACTTC
CASSQRQGSSGEQYF
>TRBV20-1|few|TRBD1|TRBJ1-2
TGCAGTGCTAGAGATCGGACAGGGGAGGGCTACACCTTC
CSARDRTGEGYTF
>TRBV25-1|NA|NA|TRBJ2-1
TGTGCCAGCAGCTGGGGAGGTGGGACCCCACGGCGCAATGAGCAGTTCTTC
CASSWGGGTPRRNEQFF
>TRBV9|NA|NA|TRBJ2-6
TGTGCCAGCAGCGTAGCGGCGGGGGCTCCCTCTGGGGCCAACGTCCTGACTTTC
CASSVAAGAPSGANVLTF
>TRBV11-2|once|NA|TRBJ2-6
TGTGCCAGCAGCTTCCCTAAGGGACAAGGGGCAGGTGGGGCCAACGTCCTGACTTTC
CASSFPKGQGAGGANVLTF
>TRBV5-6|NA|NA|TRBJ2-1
TGTGCCAGCAGCTTGCCTAGCAGGAAGCCCTACAATGAGCAGTTCTTC
CASSLPSRKPYNEQFF
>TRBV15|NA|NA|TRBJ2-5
TGTGCCACCAGCAGTGCAGCCAGGGCAGTAGAGACCCAGTACTTC
CATSSAARAVETQYF
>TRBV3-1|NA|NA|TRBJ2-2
TGTGCCAGCAGCCAAGATAGCGGCGGCTCCCGGGACGGGGAGCTGTTTTTT
CASSQDSGGSRDGELFF
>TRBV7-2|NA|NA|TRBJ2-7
TGTGCCAGCAGCTTAGGGATCACGCCTTACGAGCAGTACTTC
CASSLGITPYEQYF
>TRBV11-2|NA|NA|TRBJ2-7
TGTGCCAGCAGCTTAGGTCTACTTAGCTGCTACGAGCAGTACTTC
CASSLGLLSCYEQYF
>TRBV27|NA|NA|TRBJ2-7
TGTGCCAGCAGTTTAAACGGGGTTCCCTACGAGCAGTACTTC
CASSLNGVPYEQYF
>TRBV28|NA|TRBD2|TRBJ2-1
TGTGCCAGCAGCAGTGGGGGACTAGCCGATGACAATGAGCAGTTCTTC
CASSSGGLADDNEQFF
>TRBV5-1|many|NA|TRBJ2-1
TGCGCCAGCAACGTTCAGGGGTCGGCCTACAATGAGCAGTTCTTC
CASNVQGSAYNEQFF
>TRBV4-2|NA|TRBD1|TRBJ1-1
TGTGCCAGCAGCCAAGTCGGGACAGAGGGTGAAGCTTTCTTT
CASSQVGTEGEAFF
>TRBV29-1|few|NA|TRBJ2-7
TGCAGCGGATTAGACAGCAATTACGAGCAGTACTTC
CSGLDSNYEQYF
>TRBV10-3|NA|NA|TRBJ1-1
TGTGCCATCAGTGGGGCCACCGGACCAAACACTGAAGCTTTCTTT
CAISGATGPNTEAFF
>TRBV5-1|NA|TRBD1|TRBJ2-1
TGCGCCAGCGGGACAGGGCTTTTCGATGAGCAGTTCTTC
CASGTGLFDEQFF
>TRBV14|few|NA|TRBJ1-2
TGTGCCAGCAGCCGTGGGGCAGCCTATGGCTACACCTTC
CASSRGAAYGYTF
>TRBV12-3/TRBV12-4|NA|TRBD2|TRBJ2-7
TGTGCCGGCAGTTTTTTTTTGCTAATAGCGGGAGGGGGCGAGCAGTACTTC
CAGSFFLLIAGGGEQYF
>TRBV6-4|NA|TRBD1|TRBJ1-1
TGTGCCAGCGCCAGGACAGGGGGAGCCACTGAAGCTTTCTTT
CASARTGGATEAFF
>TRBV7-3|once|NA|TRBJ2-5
TGTGCCAGCAGCCTCGGGGAGTCGGGGACCCAGTACTTC
CASSLGESGTQYF
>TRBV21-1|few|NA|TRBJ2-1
TGTGCCAGCAGCAAAGCCCAACTAGCGGGAGATTGGGAGTTCTTC
CASSKAQLAGDWEFF